This TCR beta chain was recovered during a study of Graves' ophthalmopathy and Graves' hyperthyroidism. If patients had other autoimmune diseases, uncontrolled infections, pregnancy or lactation, they were excluded. Amplification from RNA transcripts yielded the TCR beta CDR3 regions. Amplification began with first-round RT-PCR using HTBI primers, then second-round multiplex PCR was performed. Via MiXCR, TCRdb re-called the multiplex PCR reads, giving one row per CDR3 protein. The table lists approximately 1.2 million distinct CDR3 sequences, less than 45% of them singletons. The V gene's germline CDR1 is SGHTA and CDR2 FQGNSA. The CDR3 extends over 15 amino acids. The ends were cut back, 5 bases at V and 2 bases at J, with 15 bases in the middle.

The TCR originated in an adult man with Graves' hyperthyroidism. The specimen sequenced was peripheral blood or thyroid tissue (not recorded which). The chain combines TRBV7-2 with TRBJ2-5; D perhaps matches TRBD1 (6 bases). CDR3 sequence: CASSRAGVWQETQYF. Written as DNA, the CDR3 is TGTGCCAGCAGCCGAGCAGGGGTATGGCAAGAGACCCAGTACTTC.